This record covers a single TCR beta chain. Its antigen is unidentified. The sample comes from a study of T cell responses to AZD1222 COVID-19 vaccine. Overall study findings and caveats: CD4 TCRs associated with vaccination spanned spike, dominating at 160-218 and 743-854. The study identified only 6 or 7 AZD1222 recipients as seropositive at baseline.

The germline V gene encodes CDR1 LGHNA and CDR2 YNFKEQ. This CDR3 contains 13 residues. V lost 0 bases to trimming and J lost 14 bases, with 11 bases between them. Doses given second, at about 4 or about 12 weeks, were pooled. TCRdb keeps only in-frame clones here, not all; method: immunoSEQ multiplex PCR. The profile shows 110,000 or so clones, approximately 90% of them singletons. The V and J genes are TRBV4-2 and TRBJ1-6; TRBD1 might be the D (5 bases). This clonotype was obtained from an adult who received the AZD1222 COVID-19 vaccine. The specimen comprised peripheral blood, sampled 28 days after the second AZD1222 dose. Here the CDR3 reads CASSQEPFRALHF. Written as DNA, the CDR3 is TGTGCCAGCAGCCAAGAGCCGTTCAGGGCCCTCCACTTT.